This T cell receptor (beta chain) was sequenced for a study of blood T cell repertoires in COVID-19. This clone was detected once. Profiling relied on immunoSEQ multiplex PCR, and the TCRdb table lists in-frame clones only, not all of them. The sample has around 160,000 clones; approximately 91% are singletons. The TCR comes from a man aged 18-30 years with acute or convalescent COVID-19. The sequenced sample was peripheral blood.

CDR3 loop: CAIKEGGGEKLFF. The CDR3 coding sequence is TGTGCCATCAAGGAAGGGGGCGGTGAAAAACTGTTTTTT. This chain uses TRBV10-3 with TRBJ1-4; 7 bases match TRBD1. The CDR3 totals 13 residues. CDR1 is ENHRY, CDR2 SYGVKD, per germline. With V trimmed by 7 bases and J by 7 bases, 6 bases remained unmatched.